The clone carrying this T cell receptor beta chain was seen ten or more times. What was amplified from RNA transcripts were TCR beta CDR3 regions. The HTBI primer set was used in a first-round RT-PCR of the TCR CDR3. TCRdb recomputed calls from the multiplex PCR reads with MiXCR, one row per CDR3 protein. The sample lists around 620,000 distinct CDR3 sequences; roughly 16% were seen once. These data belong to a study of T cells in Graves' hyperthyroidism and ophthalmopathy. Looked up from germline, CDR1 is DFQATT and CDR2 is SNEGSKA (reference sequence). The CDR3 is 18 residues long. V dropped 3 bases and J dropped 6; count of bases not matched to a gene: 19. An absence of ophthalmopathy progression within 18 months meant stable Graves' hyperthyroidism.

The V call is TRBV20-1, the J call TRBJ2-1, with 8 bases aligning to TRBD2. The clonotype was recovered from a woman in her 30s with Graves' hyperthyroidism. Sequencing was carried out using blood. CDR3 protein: CSASAWFTSGLRLNEQFF. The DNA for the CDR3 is TGCAGTGCTAGTGCTTGGTTTACTAGCGGTCTGCGGCTCAATGAGCAGTTCTTC.